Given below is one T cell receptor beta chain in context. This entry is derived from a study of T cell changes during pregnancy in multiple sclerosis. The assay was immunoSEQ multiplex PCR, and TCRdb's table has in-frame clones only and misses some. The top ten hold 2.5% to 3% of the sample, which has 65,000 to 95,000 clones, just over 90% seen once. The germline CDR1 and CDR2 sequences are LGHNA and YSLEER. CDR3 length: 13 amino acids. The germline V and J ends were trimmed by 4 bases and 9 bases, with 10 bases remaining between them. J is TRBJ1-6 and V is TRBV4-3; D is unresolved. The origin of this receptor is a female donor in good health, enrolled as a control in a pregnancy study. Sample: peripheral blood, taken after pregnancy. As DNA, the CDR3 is TGCGCCAGCAGCCCACCAGGTGGTTCACCCCTCCACTTT. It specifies CASSPPGGSPLHF.